Included here is one TCR beta chain sequence, with context. Its antigen is as yet unknown. This entry is derived from a study of OX40 agonist ivuxolimab in advanced cancers. Study-wide results and limits: Determination of antigen specificity was not performed for the expanded peripheral T cells.

The CDR3 runs 15 residues. V shed 5 bases, J shed 5 bases, and the junction held 6 bases outside the gene matches. The germline V gene encodes CDR1 SGHTA and CDR2 FQGTGA. The assay was immunoSEQ multiplex PCR, and TCRdb's table has in-frame clones only and misses some. The sample lists nearly 60,000 clones, over 80% occurring once. Sequenced material: CD4+ or CD8+ T cells sorted from blood, taken in a trial of the OX40 agonist ivuxolimab. This receptor was taken from an adult with an advanced solid tumor such as melanoma, head and neck, liver or kidney cancer. The chain recombines TRBV7-3 with TRBJ2-1, with TRBD2 matching over 10 bases. The CDR3 coding sequence is TGTGCCAGCAGCCGAGCGGGAGGGCCAGACAATGAGCAGTTCTTC. Translating gives CASSRAGGPDNEQFF.